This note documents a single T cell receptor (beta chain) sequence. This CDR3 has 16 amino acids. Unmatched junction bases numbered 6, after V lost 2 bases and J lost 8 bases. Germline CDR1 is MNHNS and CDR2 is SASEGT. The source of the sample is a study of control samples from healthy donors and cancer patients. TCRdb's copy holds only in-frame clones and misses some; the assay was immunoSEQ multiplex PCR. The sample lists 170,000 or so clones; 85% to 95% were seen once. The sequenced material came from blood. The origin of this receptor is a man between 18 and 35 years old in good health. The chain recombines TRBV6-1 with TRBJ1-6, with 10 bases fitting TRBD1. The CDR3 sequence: CASSEPFGTGDSPLHF. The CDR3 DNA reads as TGTGCCAGCAGTGAACCCTTCGGGACAGGGGATTCACCCCTCCACTTT.